This T cell receptor beta chain appears in the sequencing data of a study of blood T cells in healthy people across ages. Germline values: CDR1 SGDLS, CDR2 YYNGEE. V gave up 3 bases and J gave up 8 bases, with 20 bases separating them. This CDR3 contains 15 residues. Primed by a sample-barcoded 5' primer and a J-beta primer mix, a second PCR proceeded for about 7 to 11 cycles. TCRdb itself ran the 5' RACE reads through MiXCR, one entry per CDR3 protein. The table lists about 1 million distinct CDR3 sequences, around 43% of them singletons, with around 18% in the top ten. With regard to this clonotype: Antigen: not known.

Study results and caveats: In these data, TCR beta diversity tracked strongly with naive T cell percentage.

Sequencing input: blood. The origin of this receptor is a woman aged 55-69 years in good health. The chain employs TRBV9 and TRBJ1-2; maybe TRBD1 (5 bases). CDR3 bases: TGTGCCAGCAGCGCTACAGACGACAGCCCTCTAGGCTACACCTTC. It yields the protein CASSATDDSPLGYTF.